The rows below give T cell receptor beta chains drawn from one sample of a study of cytomegalovirus exposure and HLA in healthy donors. Sequencing was performed with immunoSEQ multiplex PCR; in TCRdb, only in-frame clones are kept and a portion is missing. This table has under 80,000 clones, roughly 90% appearing once. Sequenced material: PBMCs. The source of these receptors is a woman aged 18 to 35 in good health and CMV-seronegative. Each CDR3 is given with its conserved first and last residue. D genes are given only for firm matches. Only part of the rows carry a size: once, few, many, or a class if the clone is expanded.

CDR3 protein | CDR3 DNA | clone size | J gene | V gene | D gene
CASSLRQGVNTIYF | TGTGCCAGCAGTCTCCGACAGGGGGTAAACACCATATATTTT | NA | TRBJ1-3 | TRBV6-5 | TRBD1
CAWRRDRGNEQYF | TGTGCCTGGAGAAGGGACAGGGGAAACGAGCAGTACTTC | NA | TRBJ2-7 | TRBV30 | TRBD1
CASSLYPGDREKLFF | TGTGCCAGCAGCTTGTATCCAGGGGATCGAGAAAAACTGTTTTTT | NA | TRBJ1-4 | TRBV5-4 | NA
CASSRGRGPGELFF | TGTGCCAGCAGTAGGGGGCGAGGTCCCGGGGAGCTGTTTTTT | NA | TRBJ2-2 | TRBV6-4 | TRBD1
CASSPKTGSQETQYF | TGTGCCAGCAGCCCAAAGACCGGGAGCCAAGAGACCCAGTACTTC | NA | TRBJ2-5 | TRBV11-3 | NA
CASGDLRQGYTF | TGTGCCAGCGGCGACCTACGACAAGGCTACACCTTC | NA | TRBJ1-2 | TRBV11-2 | NA
CAWTPGGFTGELFF | TGTGCCTGGACCCCCGGAGGATTCACCGGGGAGCTGTTTTTT | NA | TRBJ2-2 | TRBV30 | NA
CASFFETGDYGTDTQYF | TGTGCCAGCTTCTTCGAAACAGGGGATTACGGCACAGATACGCAGTATTTT | NA | TRBJ2-3 | TRBV27 | TRBD1
CASSIGAGGGTDTQYF | TGTGCCAGTAGTATTGGGGCCGGGGGGGGCACAGATACGCAGTATTTT | NA | TRBJ2-3 | TRBV19 | TRBD2
CASSLGFRGAEQFF | TGTGCCAGCAGCTTAGGGTTCAGGGGGGCTGAGCAGTTCTTC | NA | TRBJ2-1 | TRBV7-9 | NA
CASSGTGGANYGYTF | TGTGCCAGCAGTGGAACAGGGGGCGCTAACTATGGCTACACCTTC | NA | TRBJ1-2 | TRBV2 | TRBD1
CASSPGTSAFTDTQYF | TGTGCCAGCAGCCCCGGGACTAGCGCCTTCACAGATACGCAGTATTTT | NA | TRBJ2-3 | TRBV11-3 | TRBD2
CAWSVGTTNTEAFF | TGTGCCTGGAGTGTAGGGACTACGAACACTGAAGCTTTCTTT | once | TRBJ1-1 | TRBV30 | NA
CASSGTGTQETQYF | TGTGCCAGCAGCGGGACAGGGACGCAAGAGACCCAGTACTTC | NA | TRBJ2-5 | TRBV27 | TRBD1
CAISDPTSGKSNEQFF | TGTGCCATCAGTGACCCGACTAGCGGGAAGAGCAATGAGCAGTTCTTC | NA | TRBJ2-1 | TRBV10-3 | TRBD2
CASSQSDRETQYF | TGTGCCAGCAGTCAATCCGATCGGGAGACCCAGTACTTC | NA | TRBJ2-5 | TRBV6-1 | NA
CAIKGTGAAYEQYF | TGTGCCATCAAGGGTACAGGGGCGGCCTACGAGCAGTACTTC | NA | TRBJ2-7 | TRBV10-3 | TRBD1
CASSWDRGGGYTF | TGTGCCAGCAGCTGGGACAGGGGAGGAGGCTACACCTTC | once | TRBJ1-2 | TRBV5-4 | TRBD1
CASSELPPGDEQFF | TGTGCCAGCAGTGAATTGCCCCCCGGGGATGAGCAGTTCTTC | NA | TRBJ2-1 | TRBV2 | NA
CASSSSGGGESEKLFF | TGTGCCAGCAGCTCCTCTGGTGGCGGGGAATCTGAAAAACTGTTTTTT | NA | TRBJ1-4 | TRBV7-8 | NA
CASSQGWGSNQPQHF | TGTGCCAGCAGCCAGGGGTGGGGTAGCAATCAGCCCCAGCATTTT | NA | TRBJ1-5 | TRBV6-1 | NA
CASSPGRVGNTEAFF | TGTGCCAGCAGCCCGGGCAGGGTGGGGAACACTGAAGCTTTCTTT | NA | TRBJ1-1 | TRBV28 | NA
CASSLSQNEKLFF | TGCGCCAGCAGCTTGAGTCAGAATGAAAAACTGTTTTTT | NA | TRBJ1-4 | TRBV5-1 | NA